This TCR beta chain originates from a study of T-cell memory formation after mild COVID-19. Looking at the study overall: TCR clusters were mostly confined to one donor each. Study-level findings and limits: The SARS-CoV-2 specificity of second-wave clones reaching peak at day 37 remained unverified. Some responding clones appeared in pre-infection memory, suggesting cross-reactive memory joined.

The germline CDR1 and CDR2 sequences are MNHEY and SMNVEV (reference sequence). The CDR3 is made up of 15 amino acids. The ends were cut back, 5 bases at V and 7 bases at J, with 17 bases in the middle. 5'RACE primed at constant segments yielded TCR alpha and TCR beta cDNA libraries bearing sample barcodes and UMIs. A single record per CDR3 protein comes from TCRdb applying MiXCR to the 5' RACE reads. The data contain more than 150,000 distinct CDR3 sequences, around a sixth of them singletons. Turning to this clonotype: Its target is unknown.

The sequence was collected from a man aged 18-30 years who had mild COVID-19 (a few samples of this study predate the infection). Cell type and time point are not known. Source material: PBMCs or a T cell subset sorted from them (not recorded which). The chain employs TRBV27 and TRBJ2-2; D ambiguous. CDR3 amino acids: CASSPHQAFGGELFF. CDR3 DNA sequence: TGTGCCAGCAGTCCCCATCAGGCCTTCGGCGGGGAGCTGTTTTTT.